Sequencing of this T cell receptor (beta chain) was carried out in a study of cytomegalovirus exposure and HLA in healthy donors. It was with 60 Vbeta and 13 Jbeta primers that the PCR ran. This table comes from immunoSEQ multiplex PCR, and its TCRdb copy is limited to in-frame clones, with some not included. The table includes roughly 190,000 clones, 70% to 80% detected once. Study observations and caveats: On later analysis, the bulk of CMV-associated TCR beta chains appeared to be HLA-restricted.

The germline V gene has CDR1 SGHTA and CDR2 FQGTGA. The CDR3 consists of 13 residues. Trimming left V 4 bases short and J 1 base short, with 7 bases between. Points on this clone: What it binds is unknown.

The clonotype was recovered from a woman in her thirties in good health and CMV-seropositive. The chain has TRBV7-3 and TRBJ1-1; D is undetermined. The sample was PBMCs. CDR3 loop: CASSSYRNTEAFF. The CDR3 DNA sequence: TGTGCCAGCAGCTCATATAGGAACACTGAAGCTTTCTTT.